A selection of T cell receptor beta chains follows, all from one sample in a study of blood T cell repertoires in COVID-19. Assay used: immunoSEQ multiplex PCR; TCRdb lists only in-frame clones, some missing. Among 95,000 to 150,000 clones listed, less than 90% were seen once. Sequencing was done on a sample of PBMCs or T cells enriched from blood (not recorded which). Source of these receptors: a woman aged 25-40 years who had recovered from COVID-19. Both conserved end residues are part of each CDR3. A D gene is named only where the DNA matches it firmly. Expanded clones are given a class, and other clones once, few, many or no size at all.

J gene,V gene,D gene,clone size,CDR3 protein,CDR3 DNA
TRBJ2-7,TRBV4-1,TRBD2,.,CASSPGGSVAYEQYF,TGCGCCAGCAGTCCCGGGGGGTCCGTCGCCTACGAGCAGTACTTC
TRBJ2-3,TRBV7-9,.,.,CASSYGPGTDTQYF,TGTGCCAGCAGCTATGGGCCCGGCACAGATACGCAGTATTTT
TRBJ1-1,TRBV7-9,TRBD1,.,CASTKQGAGTEAFF,TGTGCCAGCACCAAACAGGGGGCAGGTACTGAAGCTTTCTTT
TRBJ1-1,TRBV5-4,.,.,CASSSRQPMNTEAFF,TGTGCCAGCAGCTCCCGACAGCCAATGAACACTGAAGCTTTCTTT
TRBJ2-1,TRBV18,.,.,CASSLARSYNEQFF,TGTGCCAGCTCACTAGCTCGCTCCTACAATGAGCAGTTCTTC
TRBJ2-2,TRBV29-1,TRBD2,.,CSVAPAVGLAGVTGELFF,TGCAGCGTTGCCCCCGCGGTCGGACTAGCGGGCGTCACCGGGGAGCTGTTTTTT
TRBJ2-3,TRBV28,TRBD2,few,CASSRSGRALHTDTQYF,TGTGCCAGCAGTAGGAGTGGGAGGGCCCTGCACACAGATACGCAGTATTTT
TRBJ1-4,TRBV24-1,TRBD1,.,CATSDSKTGLGEKLFF,TGTGCCACCAGTGATTCAAAGACAGGGCTTGGTGAAAAACTGTTTTTT
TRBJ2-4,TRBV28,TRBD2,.,CASSSTLTSGPPVDIQYF,TGTGCCAGCAGTTCGACCCTGACTAGCGGGCCTCCAGTCGACATTCAGTACTTC
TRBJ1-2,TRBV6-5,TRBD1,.,CASRALGTGLGYTF,TGTGCCAGCAGGGCACTTGGGACAGGGCTTGGCTACACCTTC
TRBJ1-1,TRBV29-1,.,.,CSVEVGTPTEAFF,TGCAGCGTTGAAGTAGGGACACCCACTGAAGCTTTCTTT
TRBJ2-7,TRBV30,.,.,CAWSGLAPLGYEQYF,TGTGCCTGGAGTGGGTTAGCGCCTTTAGGATACGAGCAGTACTTC
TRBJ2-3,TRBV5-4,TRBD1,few,CASRRTGVTDTQYF,TGTGCCAGCAGGCGGACAGGGGTCACAGATACGCAGTATTTT
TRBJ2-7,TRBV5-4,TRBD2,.,CASSFRGAGGRYEQYF,TGTGCCAGCAGCTTCCGCGGGGCGGGAGGCCGATACGAGCAGTACTTC
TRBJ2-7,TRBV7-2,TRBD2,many,CASSLEYRLAGPEPEQYF,TGTGCCAGCAGCTTAGAGTATCGGCTAGCGGGGCCCGAACCCGAGCAGTACTTC
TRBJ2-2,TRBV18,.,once,CASSPRLRGTGELFF,TGTGCCAGCTCACCACGCCTCAGGGGTACCGGGGAGCTGTTTTTT
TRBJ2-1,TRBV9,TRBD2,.,CASKRTSGSNEQFF,TGTGCCAGCAAGAGGACTAGCGGGAGCAATGAGCAGTTCTTC
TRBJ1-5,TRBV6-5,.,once,CASSYSIAHNQPQHF,TGTGCCAGCAGTTACTCCATAGCCCACAATCAGCCCCAGCATTTT
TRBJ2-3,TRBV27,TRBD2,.,CASSLAGGTDTQYF,TGTGCCAGCAGTTTAGCGGGAGGGACAGATACGCAGTATTTT
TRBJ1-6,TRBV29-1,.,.,CSARVGQQNSPLHF,TGCAGCGCCCGAGTGGGGCAGCAAAATTCACCCCTCCACTTT
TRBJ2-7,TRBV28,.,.,CASSLGPGVPYEQYF,TGTGCCAGCAGTTTAGGCCCAGGGGTTCCCTACGAGCAGTACTTC
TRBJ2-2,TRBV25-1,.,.,CASSEYLTGELFF,TGTGCCAGCAGTGAATATCTGACCGGGGAGCTGTTTTTT
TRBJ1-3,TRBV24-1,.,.,CATSDPRGPGNTIYF,TGTGCCACCAGTGATCCCAGGGGCCCTGGAAACACCATATATTTT
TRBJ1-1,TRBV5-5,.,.,CASSPGLGETEAFF,TGTGCCAGCAGCCCGGGACTAGGGGAAACTGAAGCTTTCTTT
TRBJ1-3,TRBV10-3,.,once,CAISEARVSGNTIYF,TGTGCCATCAGTGAGGCCAGGGTCTCTGGAAACACCATATATTTT
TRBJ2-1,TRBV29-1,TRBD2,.,CSVVPRLAAYNNEQFF,TGCAGCGTTGTCCCGCGACTAGCGGCTTATAACAATGAGCAGTTCTTC
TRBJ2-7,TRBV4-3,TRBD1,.,CASSQDPTGGIYEQYF,TGCGCCAGCAGCCAAGATCCGACAGGGGGAATCTACGAGCAGTACTTC
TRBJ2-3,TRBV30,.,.,CAWSEGLGLGPDTQYF,TGTGCCTGGAGTGAAGGATTGGGACTGGGGCCAGATACGCAGTATTTT
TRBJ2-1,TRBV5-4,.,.,CASSFRDNEQFF,TGTGCCAGCAGCTTCAGGGACAATGAGCAGTTCTTC
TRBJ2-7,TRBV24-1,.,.,CATSQNYEQYF,TGTGCCACCAGTCAGAACTACGAGCAGTACTTC
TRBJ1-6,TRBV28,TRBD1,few,CASGPSRGLLYNSPLHF,TGTGCCAGCGGCCCTAGCAGGGGGCTCCTCTATAATTCACCCCTCCACTTT
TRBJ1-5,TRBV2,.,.,CASSVDSIGNQPQHF,TGTGCCAGCAGTGTAGACAGCATTGGCAATCAGCCCCAGCATTTT
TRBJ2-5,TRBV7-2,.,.,CASSQGRVSETQYF,TGTGCCAGCAGCCAGGGGAGGGTCTCAGAGACCCAGTACTTC
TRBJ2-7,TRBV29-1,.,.,CSVHFPLRGEQYF,TGCAGCGTTCACTTTCCGCTTCGTGGCGAGCAGTACTTC
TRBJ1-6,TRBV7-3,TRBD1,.,CASSLSGQGDSPLHF,TGTGCCAGCAGCTTAAGCGGACAGGGGGATTCACCCCTCCACTTT
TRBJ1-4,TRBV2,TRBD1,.,CASRWDRAAEKLFF,TGTGCCAGCCGCTGGGACAGGGCAGCTGAAAAACTGTTTTTT
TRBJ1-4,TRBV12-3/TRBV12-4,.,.,CASSFQDEKLFF,TGTGCCAGCAGTTTCCAGGATGAAAAACTGTTTTTT
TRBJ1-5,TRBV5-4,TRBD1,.,CASSEQGALVPQHF,TGTGCCAGCAGCGAACAGGGGGCCCTTGTCCCCCAGCATTTT
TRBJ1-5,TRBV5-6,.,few,CASSLGRGTGLSPQHF,TGTGCCAGCAGCTTGGGTCGGGGGACGGGACTGAGCCCCCAGCATTTT
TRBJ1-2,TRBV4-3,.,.,CASSQAHLDNYGYTF,TGCGCCAGCAGCCAAGCCCATTTAGATAACTATGGCTACACCTTC
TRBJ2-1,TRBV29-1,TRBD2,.,CSVVAPTSGRANEQFF,TGCAGCGTTGTGGCACCGACTAGCGGGAGGGCTAATGAGCAGTTCTTC
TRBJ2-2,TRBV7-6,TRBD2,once,CASSMTSPGPGELFF,TGTGCCAGCAGCATGACTAGCCCCGGCCCGGGGGAGCTGTTTTTT
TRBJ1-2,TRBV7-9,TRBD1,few,CASSPDRGRGGYTF,TGTGCCAGCAGCCCCGACAGGGGGCGAGGTGGCTACACCTTC
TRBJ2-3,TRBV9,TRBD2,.,CASSGGSGLQADTQYF,TGTGCCAGCAGCGGGGGTAGCGGGCTCCAAGCGGATACGCAGTATTTT
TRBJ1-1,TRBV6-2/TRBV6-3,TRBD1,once,CASSYDPNEGAATEAFF,TGTGCCAGCAGTTACGACCCAAACGAGGGGGCGGCCACTGAAGCTTTCTTT
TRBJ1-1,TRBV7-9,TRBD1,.,CASSLTGGRVEAFF,TGTGCCAGCAGCTTAACAGGGGGCCGGGTTGAAGCTTTCTTT
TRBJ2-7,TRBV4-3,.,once,CASSQDPTGSFYEQYF,TGCGCCAGCAGCCAAGATCCGACTGGTAGCTTCTACGAGCAGTACTTC
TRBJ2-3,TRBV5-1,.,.,CASSLGDTSTDTQYF,TGCGCCAGCAGCTTGGGGGACACAAGCACAGATACGCAGTATTTT
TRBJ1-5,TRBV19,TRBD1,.,CASSIGPPGTVNQPQHF,TGTGCCAGTAGTATAGGCCCGCCCGGGACAGTCAATCAGCCCCAGCATTTT
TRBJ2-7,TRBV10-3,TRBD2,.,CAISSPGTSGYEQYF,TGTGCCATCAGTAGCCCCGGGACTAGCGGGTACGAGCAGTACTTC
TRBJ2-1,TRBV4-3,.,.,CASSQDGGSSYNEQFF,TGCGCCAGCAGCCAAGATGGCGGGTCGTCCTACAATGAGCAGTTCTTC
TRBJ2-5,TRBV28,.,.,CASSYLQPQETQYF,TGTGCCAGCAGTTACTTACAGCCCCAGGAGACCCAGTACTTC
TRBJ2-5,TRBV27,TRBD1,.,CASSSRGGTGGLLLETQYF,TGTGCCAGCAGTTCCAGGGGAGGGACAGGGGGCCTTCTATTAGAGACCCAGTACTTC
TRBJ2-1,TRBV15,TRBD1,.,CATSREPTGIGSEQFF,TGTGCCACCAGCAGAGAGCCGACAGGGATCGGCAGTGAGCAGTTCTTC
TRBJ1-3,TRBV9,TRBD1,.,CASSHDRESGNTIYF,TGTGCCAGCAGCCATGACAGGGAATCAGGAAACACCATATATTTT
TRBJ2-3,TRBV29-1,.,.,CSVVSQTKYSTDTQYF,TGCAGCGTTGTATCCCAGACTAAATATAGCACAGATACGCAGTATTTT
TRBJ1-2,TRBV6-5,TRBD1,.,CASRPTGVNYGYTF,TGTGCCAGCAGACCTACAGGGGTCAACTATGGCTACACCTTC
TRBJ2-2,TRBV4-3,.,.,CASSQDRVDTGELFF,TGCGCCAGCAGCCAAGACAGGGTGGACACCGGGGAGCTGTTTTTT
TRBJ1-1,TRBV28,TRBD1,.,CASTHWQTGTGTEAFF,TGTGCCAGCACCCATTGGCAAACCGGGACAGGCACTGAAGCTTTCTTT